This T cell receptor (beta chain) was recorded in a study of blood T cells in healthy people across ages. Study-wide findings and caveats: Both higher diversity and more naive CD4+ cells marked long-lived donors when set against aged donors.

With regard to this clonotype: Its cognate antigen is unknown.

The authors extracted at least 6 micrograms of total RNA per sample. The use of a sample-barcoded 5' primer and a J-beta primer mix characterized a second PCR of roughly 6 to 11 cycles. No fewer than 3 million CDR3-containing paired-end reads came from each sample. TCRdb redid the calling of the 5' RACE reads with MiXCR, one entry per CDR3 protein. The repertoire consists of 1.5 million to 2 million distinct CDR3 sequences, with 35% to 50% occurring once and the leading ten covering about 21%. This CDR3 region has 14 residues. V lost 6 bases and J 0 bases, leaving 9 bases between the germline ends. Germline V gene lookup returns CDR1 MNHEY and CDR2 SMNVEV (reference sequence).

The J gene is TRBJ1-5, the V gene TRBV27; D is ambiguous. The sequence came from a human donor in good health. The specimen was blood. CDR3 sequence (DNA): TGTGCCAGCAGATTCCTGAATAGCAATCAGCCCCAGCATTTT. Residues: CASRFLNSNQPQHF.